This TCR beta chain was sequenced for a study of T cell responses to AZD1222 COVID-19 vaccine. General study results and limits: Spike-wide vaccine-associated CD4 TCRs dominated at 160-218 and 743-854.

Notes on this clone: The antigen remains undetermined.

TCRdb's table, derived via immunoSEQ multiplex PCR, lists solely in-frame clones and lacks some. This sample has roughly 100,000 clones, with over 90% found just once. The J segment lost 2 bases and the V segment lost 4 bases, leaving 14 bases of the junction unmatched. This CDR3 is 18 amino acids long. CDR1 and CDR2 (germline): MGHDK, SYGVNS. The TCR comes from an adult in good health. The chain carries TRBV25-1 and TRBJ2-7; 10 bases line up with TRBD2. This specimen was peripheral blood, taken on day 0 of AZD1222 vaccination. DNA of the CDR3: TGTGCCAGCAGTGGCCCACTCTCCGGGACTAGCGTAACCTACGAGCAGTACTTC. Translating it yields CASSGPLSGTSVTYEQYF.